The T cell receptor beta chain described here comes from a study of radiation and T cells in renal cell carcinoma. The ends were cut back, 5 bases at V and 3 bases at J, with 16 bases in the middle. From germline, CDR1 is SEHNR and CDR2 FQNEAQ (reference sequence). This CDR3 has 15 amino acids. The table lists this clone with a count of one. Time point reported: blood 4 weeks post-SBRT, at nephrectomy. Treatment indicated: 15 Gy SBRT to primary tumor, nephrectomy 4 weeks later. Nephrectomy followed 15 Gy stereotactic body radiation by 4 weeks. The tumor was a clear cell renal cell carcinoma. The method was immunoSEQ multiplex PCR; TCRdb's version includes in-frame clones alone and lacks a portion of them. The sample yields about 77,000 clones, approximately 87% seen once.

V usage is TRBV7-9 and J usage is TRBJ2-5; D possibly corresponds to TRBD1 (6 bases). The sequenced sample was blood, obtained from a patient whose treatment included radiotherapy and nephrectomy. This clonotype was obtained from a woman in her sixties or seventies with renal cell carcinoma. The CDR3 is CASSPPGTPKETQYF. The CDR3 nucleotides read TGTGCCAGCAGCCCCCCAGGGACACCGAAAGAGACCCAGTACTTC. The complete variable domain, with remaining parts taken from reference TRBV7-9 and TRBJ2-5, reads DTGVSQNPRHKITKRGQNVTFRCDPISEHNRLYWYRQTLGQGPEFLTYFQNEAQLEKSRLLSDRFSAERPKGSFSTLEIQRTEQGDSAMYLCASSPPGTPKETQYFGPGTRLLVL.